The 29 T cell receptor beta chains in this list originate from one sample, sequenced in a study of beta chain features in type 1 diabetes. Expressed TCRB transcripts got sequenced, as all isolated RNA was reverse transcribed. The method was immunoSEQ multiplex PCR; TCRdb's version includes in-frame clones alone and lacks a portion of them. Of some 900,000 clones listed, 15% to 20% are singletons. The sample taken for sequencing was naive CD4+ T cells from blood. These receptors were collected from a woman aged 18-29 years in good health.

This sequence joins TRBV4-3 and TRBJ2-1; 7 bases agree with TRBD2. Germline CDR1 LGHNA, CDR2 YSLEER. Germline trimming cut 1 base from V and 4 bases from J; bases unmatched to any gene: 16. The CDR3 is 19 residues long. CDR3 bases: TGCGCCAGCAGCCAAGGCTGGGGCGGGAGCCCCCCGAAATACAATGAGCAGTTCTTC. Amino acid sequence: CASSQGWGGSPPKYNEQFF.

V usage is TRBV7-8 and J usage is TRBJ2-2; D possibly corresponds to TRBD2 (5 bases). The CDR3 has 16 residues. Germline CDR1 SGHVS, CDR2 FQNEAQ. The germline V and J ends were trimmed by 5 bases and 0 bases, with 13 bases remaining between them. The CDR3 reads CASSPRGLTNTGELFF. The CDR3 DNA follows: TGTGCCAGCAGCCCGCGAGGACTTACGAACACCGGGGAGCTGTTTTTT.

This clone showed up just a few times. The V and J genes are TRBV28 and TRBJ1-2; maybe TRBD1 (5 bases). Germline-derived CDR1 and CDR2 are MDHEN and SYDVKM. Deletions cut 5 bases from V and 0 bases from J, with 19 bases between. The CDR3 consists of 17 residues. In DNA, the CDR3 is TGTGCCAGCAGTCTGCGTAACTTAAGGGGAGCTAACTATGGCTACACCTTC. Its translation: CASSLRNLRGANYGYTF.

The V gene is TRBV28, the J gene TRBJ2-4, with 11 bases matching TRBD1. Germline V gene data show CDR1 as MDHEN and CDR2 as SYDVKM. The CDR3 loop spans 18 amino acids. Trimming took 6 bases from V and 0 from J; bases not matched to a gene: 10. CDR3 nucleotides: TGTGCCAGCAGACTCGGGACAGGGGGACCATTAGCCAAAAACATTCAGTACTTC. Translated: CASRLGTGGPLAKNIQYF.

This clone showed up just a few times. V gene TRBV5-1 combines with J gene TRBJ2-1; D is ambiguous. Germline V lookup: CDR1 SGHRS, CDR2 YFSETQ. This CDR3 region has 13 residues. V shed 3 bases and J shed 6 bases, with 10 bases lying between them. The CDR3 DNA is TGCGCCAGCAGCTCCGGACCAAGCAATGAGCAGTTCTTC. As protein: CASSSGPSNEQFF.

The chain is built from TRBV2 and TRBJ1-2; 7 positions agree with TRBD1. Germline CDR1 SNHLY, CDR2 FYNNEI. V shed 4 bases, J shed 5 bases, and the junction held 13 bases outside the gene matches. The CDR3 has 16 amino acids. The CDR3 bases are TGTGCCAGCAGTGGAACCGGGACAGCCAACTATTATGGCTACACCTTC. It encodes CASSGTGTANYYGYTF.

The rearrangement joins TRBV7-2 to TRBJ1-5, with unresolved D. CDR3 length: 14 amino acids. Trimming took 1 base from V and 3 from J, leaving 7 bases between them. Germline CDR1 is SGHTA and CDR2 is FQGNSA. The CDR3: CASSLVTVNQPQHF. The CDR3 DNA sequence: TGTGCCAGCAGCTTAGTAACAGTCAATCAGCCCCAGCATTTT.

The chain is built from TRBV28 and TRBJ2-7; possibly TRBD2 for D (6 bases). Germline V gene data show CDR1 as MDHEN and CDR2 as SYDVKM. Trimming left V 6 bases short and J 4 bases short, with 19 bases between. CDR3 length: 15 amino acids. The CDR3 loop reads CASSQGGQAVYEQYF. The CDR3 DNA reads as TGTGCCAGCAGCCAAGGAGGGCAGGCGGTGTACGAGCAGTACTTC.

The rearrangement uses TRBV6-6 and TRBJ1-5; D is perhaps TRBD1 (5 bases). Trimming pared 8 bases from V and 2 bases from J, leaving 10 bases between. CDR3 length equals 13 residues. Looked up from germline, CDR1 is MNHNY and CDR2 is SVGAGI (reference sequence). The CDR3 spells CASEGMGNQPQHF. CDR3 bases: TGTGCCAGCGAGGGGATGGGCAATCAGCCCCAGCATTTT.

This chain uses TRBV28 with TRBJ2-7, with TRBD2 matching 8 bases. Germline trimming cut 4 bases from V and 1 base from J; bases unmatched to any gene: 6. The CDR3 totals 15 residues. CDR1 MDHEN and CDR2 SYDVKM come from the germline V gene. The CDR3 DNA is TGTGCCAGCAGTTCCGGGGGGGAGGGATCCTACGAGCAGTACTTC. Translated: CASSSGGEGSYEQYF.

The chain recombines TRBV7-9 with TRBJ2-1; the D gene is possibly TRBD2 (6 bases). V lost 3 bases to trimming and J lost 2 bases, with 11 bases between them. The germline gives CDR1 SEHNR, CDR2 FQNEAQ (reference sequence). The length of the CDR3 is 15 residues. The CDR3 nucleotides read TGTGCCAGCAGCTTGGGTAGGACTACCTACAATGAGCAGTTCTTC. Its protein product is CASSLGRTTYNEQFF.

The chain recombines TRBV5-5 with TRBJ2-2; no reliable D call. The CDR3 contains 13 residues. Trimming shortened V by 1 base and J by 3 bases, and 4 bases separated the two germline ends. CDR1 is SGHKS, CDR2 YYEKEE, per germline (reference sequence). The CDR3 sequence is CASSLSHTGELFF. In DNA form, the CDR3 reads TGTGCCAGCAGCTTGTCCCACACCGGGGAGCTGTTTTTT.

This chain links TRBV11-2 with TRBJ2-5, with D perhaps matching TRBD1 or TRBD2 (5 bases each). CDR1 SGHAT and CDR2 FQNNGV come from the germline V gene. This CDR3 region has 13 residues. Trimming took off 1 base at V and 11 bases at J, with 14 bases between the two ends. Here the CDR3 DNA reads TGTGCCAGCAGCTTAGTTTCCCAAGGGGAGCAGTACTTC. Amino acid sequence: CASSLVSQGEQYF.

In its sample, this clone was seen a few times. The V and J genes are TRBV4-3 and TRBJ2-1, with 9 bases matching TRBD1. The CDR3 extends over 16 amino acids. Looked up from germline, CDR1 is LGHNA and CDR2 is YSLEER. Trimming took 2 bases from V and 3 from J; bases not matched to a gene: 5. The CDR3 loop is CASSQPGTGNYNEQFF. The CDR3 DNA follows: TGCGCCAGCAGCCAACCCGGGACAGGGAACTACAATGAGCAGTTCTTC.

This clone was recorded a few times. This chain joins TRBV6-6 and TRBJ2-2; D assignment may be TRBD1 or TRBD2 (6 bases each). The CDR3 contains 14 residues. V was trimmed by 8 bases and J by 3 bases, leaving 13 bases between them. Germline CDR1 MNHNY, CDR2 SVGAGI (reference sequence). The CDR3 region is CASVGGHDTGELFF. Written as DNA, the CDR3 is TGTGCCAGCGTTGGGGGGCATGACACCGGGGAGCTGTTTTTT.

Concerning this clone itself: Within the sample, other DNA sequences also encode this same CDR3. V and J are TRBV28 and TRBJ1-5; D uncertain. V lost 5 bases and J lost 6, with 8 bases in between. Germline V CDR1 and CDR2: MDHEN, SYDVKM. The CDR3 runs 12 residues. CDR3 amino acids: CASSPLGQPQHF. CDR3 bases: TGTGCCAGCAGTCCATTGGGTCAGCCCCAGCATTTT.

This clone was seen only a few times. The CDR3 region has the DNA TGTGCCAGCAGTTTATTTCGCCTGTTGGGTTCAGATACGCAGTATTTT. Encoded protein: CASSLFRLLGSDTQYF. The V and J genes are TRBV28 and TRBJ2-3; D gene uncertain. V lost 1 base and J 4 bases, leaving 15 bases between the germline ends. The CDR3 sequence is 16 residues long. CDR1 and CDR2 from the germline V gene are MDHEN and SYDVKM. Variable domain in full (rest from reference TRBV28 and TRBJ2-3): DVKVTQSSRYLVKRTGEKVFLECVQDMDHENMFWYRQDPGLGLRLIYFSYDVKMKEKGDIPEGYSVSREKKERFSLILESASTNQTSMYLCASSLFRLLGSDTQYFGPGTRLTVL.

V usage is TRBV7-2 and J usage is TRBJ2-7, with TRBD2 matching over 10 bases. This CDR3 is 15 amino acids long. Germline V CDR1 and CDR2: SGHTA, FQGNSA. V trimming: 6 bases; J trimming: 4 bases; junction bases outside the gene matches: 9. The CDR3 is CASSPSGSRAYEQYF. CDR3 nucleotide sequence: TGTGCCAGCAGTCCTAGCGGGAGTCGTGCGTACGAGCAGTACTTC.

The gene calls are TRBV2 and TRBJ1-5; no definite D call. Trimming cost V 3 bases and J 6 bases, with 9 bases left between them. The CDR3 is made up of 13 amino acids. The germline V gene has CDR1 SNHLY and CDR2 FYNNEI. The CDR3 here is CASSDRRVQPQHF. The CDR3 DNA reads TGTGCCAGCAGTGATAGGAGGGTTCAGCCCCAGCATTTT. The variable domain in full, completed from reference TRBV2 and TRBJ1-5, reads EPEVTQTPSHQVTQMGQEVILRCVPISNHLYFYWYRQILGQKVEFLVSFYNNEISEKSEIFDDQFSVERPDGSNFTLKIRSTKLEDSAMYFCASSDRRVQPQHFGDGTRLSIL.

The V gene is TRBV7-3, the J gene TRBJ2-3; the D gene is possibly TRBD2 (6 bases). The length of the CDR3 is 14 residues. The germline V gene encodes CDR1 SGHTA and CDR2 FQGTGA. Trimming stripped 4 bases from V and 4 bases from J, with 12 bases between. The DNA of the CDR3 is TGTGCCAGCAGCTCCGGGACTCCCCCAGATACGCAGTATTTT. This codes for CASSSGTPPDTQYF.

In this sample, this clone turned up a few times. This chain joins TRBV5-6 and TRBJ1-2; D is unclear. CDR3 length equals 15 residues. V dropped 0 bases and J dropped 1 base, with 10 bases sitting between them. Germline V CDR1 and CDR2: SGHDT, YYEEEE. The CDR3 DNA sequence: TGTGCCAGCAGCTTGGGGCGGAAGATTAACTATGGCTACACCTTC. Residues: CASSLGRKINYGYTF.

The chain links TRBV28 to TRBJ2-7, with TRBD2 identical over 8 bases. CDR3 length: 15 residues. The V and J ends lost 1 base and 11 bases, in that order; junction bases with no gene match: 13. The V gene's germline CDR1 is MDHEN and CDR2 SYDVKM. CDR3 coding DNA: TGTGCCAGCAGTTTATCCGCTAGCGGGTCGGGTCGGAAGTACTTC. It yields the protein CASSLSASGSGRKYF.

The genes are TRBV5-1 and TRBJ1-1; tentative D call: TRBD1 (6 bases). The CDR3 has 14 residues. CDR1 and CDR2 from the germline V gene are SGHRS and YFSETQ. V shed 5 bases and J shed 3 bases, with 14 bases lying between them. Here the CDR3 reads CASRETGGHTEAFF. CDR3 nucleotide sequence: TGCGCCAGCAGAGAGACAGGAGGGCACACTGAAGCTTTCTTT.

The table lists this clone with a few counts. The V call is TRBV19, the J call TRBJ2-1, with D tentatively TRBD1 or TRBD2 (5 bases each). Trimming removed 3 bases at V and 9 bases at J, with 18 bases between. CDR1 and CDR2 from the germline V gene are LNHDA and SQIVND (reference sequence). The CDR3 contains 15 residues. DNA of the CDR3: TGTGCCAGTAGTATCACCAGTGGGGGTCGGGGTGAGCAGTTCTTC. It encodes CASSITSGGRGEQFF.

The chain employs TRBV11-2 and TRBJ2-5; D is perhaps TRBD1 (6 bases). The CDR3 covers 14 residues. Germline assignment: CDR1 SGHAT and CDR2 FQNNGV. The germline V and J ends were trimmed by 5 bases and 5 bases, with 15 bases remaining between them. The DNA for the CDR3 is TGTGCCAGCAGCCAAGTAGGGGGTTACGAGACCCAGTACTTC. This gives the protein CASSQVGGYETQYF.

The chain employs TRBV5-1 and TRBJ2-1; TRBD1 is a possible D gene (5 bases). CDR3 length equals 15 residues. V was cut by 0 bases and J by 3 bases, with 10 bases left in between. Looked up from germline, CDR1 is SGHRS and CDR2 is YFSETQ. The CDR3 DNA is TGCGCCAGCAGCTTGGCCACAGGATACTACAATGAGCAGTTCTTC. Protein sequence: CASSLATGYYNEQFF.

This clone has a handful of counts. CDR3 coding DNA: TGTGCCAGCAGCGAGTCCTCGGCACAGGGGACCGCTGAAGCTTTCTTT. Translation gives CASSESSAQGTAEAFF. This chain uses TRBV28 with TRBJ1-1, with 7 bases aligning to TRBD1. The junction had 16 bases not matched to a gene; V was cut back by 6 bases and J by 6 bases. The CDR3 spans 16 residues. The germline V gene encodes CDR1 MDHEN and CDR2 SYDVKM.

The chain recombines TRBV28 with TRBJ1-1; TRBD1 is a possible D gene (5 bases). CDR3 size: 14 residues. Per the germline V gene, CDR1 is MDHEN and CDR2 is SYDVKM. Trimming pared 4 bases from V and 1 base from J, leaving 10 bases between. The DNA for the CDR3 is TGTGCCAGCAGTTCGGGGGGAAAGAACACTGAAGCTTTCTTT. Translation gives CASSSGGKNTEAFF. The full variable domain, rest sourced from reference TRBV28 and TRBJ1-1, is DVKVTQSSRYLVKRTGEKVFLECVQDMDHENMFWYRQDPGLGLRLIYFSYDVKMKEKGDIPEGYSVSREKKERFSLILESASTNQTSMYLCASSSGGKNTEAFFGQGTRLTVV.

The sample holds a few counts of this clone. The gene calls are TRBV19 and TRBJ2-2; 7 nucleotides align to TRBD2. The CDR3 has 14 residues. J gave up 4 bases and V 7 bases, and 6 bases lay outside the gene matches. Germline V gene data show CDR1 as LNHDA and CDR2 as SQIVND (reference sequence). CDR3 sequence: CASIGGSGTGELFF. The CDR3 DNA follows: TGTGCCAGTATAGGCGGGAGCGGCACCGGGGAGCTGTTTTTT. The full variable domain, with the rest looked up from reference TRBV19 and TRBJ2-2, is DGGITQSPKYLFRKEGQNVTLSCEQNLNHDAMYWYRQDPGQGLRLIYYSQIVNDFQKGDIAEGYSVSREKKESFPLTVTSAQKNPTAFYLCASIGGSGTGELFFGEGSRLTVL.